This TCR beta chain was sequenced in a study of monozygotic twins with inflammatory bowel disease. Each CDR3 protein gets one entry in TCRdb, which reprocessed the 5' RACE reads and gives no DNA. The sample includes 440,000 or so distinct CDR3 sequences. Looked up from germline, CDR1 is SGHAT and CDR2 is FQNNGV. CDR3 size: 16 residues. The genes are TRBV11-2 and TRBJ2-6; TCRdb outputs TRBD1, but without DNA this stays unchecked. Material for sequencing was blood. This clonotype was sampled from a human donor with ulcerative colitis or Crohn's disease, or a healthy co-twin of an affected twin (not recorded which). This CDR3 is CASSLEPPPGANVLTF.